These 29 T cell receptor beta chains originate from one sample sequenced in a study of cytomegalovirus exposure and HLA in healthy donors. Primers included in the PCR were 60 Vbeta and 13 Jbeta primers. Profiled with immunoSEQ multiplex PCR; TCRdb holds only in-frame clones, not every one. The sample holds 120,000 to 150,000 clones, about 80% seen once. Sequences were obtained from PBMCs. Source of these receptors: a woman aged 40 to 50 in good health and CMV-seronegative.

In this sample, this clone turned up once. This chain uses TRBV28 with TRBJ1-2; 11 bases are shared with TRBD1. Looked up from germline, CDR1 is MDHEN and CDR2 is SYDVKM. Trimming at V came to 4 bases and at J to 6 bases, leaving 7 bases not matched to a gene. The CDR3 covers 15 residues. CDR3 sequence: CASSSRDRGFNGYTF. CDR3 bases: TGTGCCAGCAGTTCCCGGGACAGGGGGTTTAATGGCTACACCTTC.

This clone was detected once. This rearrangement joins TRBV6-1 to TRBJ2-7, with D maybe TRBD1 (8 bases). Germline V gene sequence: CDR1 MNHNS, CDR2 SASEGT. V shed 7 bases and J shed 5 bases, with 18 bases lying between them. This CDR3 contains 14 residues. The CDR3 bases are TGTGCCAGCACCCCCCGGACAGGGAGGGACGAGCAGTACTTC. Translating it yields CASTPRTGRDEQYF.

This chain joins TRBV29-1 and TRBJ2-7, with D possibly matching TRBD1 (5 bases). CDR1 is SQVTM and CDR2 is ANQGSEA in the germline V gene. V was pared by 4 bases and J by 6 bases, with 13 bases between. The CDR3 runs 12 residues. The chain's CDR3 is CSVGQTEAEQYF. DNA of the CDR3: TGCAGCGTTGGACAGACTGAGGCCGAGCAGTACTTC.

The rearrangement joins TRBV7-8 to TRBJ1-1, with 7 bases fitting TRBD1. J was trimmed by 0 bases and V by 3 bases; bases with no gene match: 7. Germline CDR1 is SGHVS and CDR2 is FQNEAQ. The CDR3 extends over 16 amino acids. The CDR3, as DNA: TGTGCCAGCAGCTTCGAGCACAGGGGCTTGAACACTGAAGCTTTCTTT. Translating it yields CASSFEHRGLNTEAFF.

V gene TRBV7-9 combines with J gene TRBJ2-3, with TRBD2 matching over 10 bases. CDR3 length: 15 amino acids. V trimming: 2 bases; J trimming: 11 bases; junction bases outside the gene matches: 10. CDR1 and CDR2 (germline): SEHNR, FQNEAQ (reference sequence). The CDR3 coding sequence is TGTGCCAGCAGCTTAAGTCTAGCGGGAGCAGTTGGGCAGTATTTT. This gives the protein CASSLSLAGAVGQYF.

This clone was counted a few times. The chain employs TRBV6-1 and TRBJ2-7, with 9 bases identical to TRBD2. V shed 5 bases and J 5 bases; nucleotides not matched to a gene: 10. The germline gives CDR1 MNHNS, CDR2 SASEGT. The CDR3 totals 15 residues. The CDR3 sequence is CASSKGGIAGDEQYF. For the CDR3, the DNA is TGTGCCAGCAGTAAAGGCGGTATAGCGGGAGACGAGCAGTACTTC.

In regard to this clone: An end of the junction does not agree with germline; a read error may underlie this. The chain links TRBV7-9 to TRBJ1-1, with D possibly TRBD1 on 6 matching bases. The CDR3 has 16 residues. Germline V gives CDR1 SEHNR, CDR2 FQNEAQ (reference sequence). CDR3 region: CASSNAVTGMNTKAFF. DNA for the CDR3: TGTGCCAGCTCTAACGCGGTGACAGGCATGAACACTAAAGCTTTCTTT. Full variable domain (rest looked up from reference TRBV7-9 and TRBJ1-1): DTGVSQNPRHKITKRGQNVTFRCDPISEHNRLYWYRQTLGQGPEFLTYFQNEAQLEKSRLLSDRFSAERPKGSFSTLEIQRTEQGDSAMYLCASSNAVTGMNTKAFFGQGTRLTVV.

The chain couples TRBV5-5 to TRBJ2-5; the match to TRBD1 covers 7 bases. The CDR3 has 13 amino acids. V shed 4 bases, J shed 3 bases, and the junction held 3 bases outside the gene matches. Germline loops: CDR1 SGHKS, CDR2 YYEKEE (reference sequence). The CDR3: CASSKTGEETQYF. The CDR3 DNA follows: TGTGCCAGCAGCAAAACAGGGGAAGAGACCCAGTACTTC. The full variable domain, in which reference TRBV5-5 and TRBJ2-5 provide the parts outside the CDR3, is DAGVTQSPTHLIKTRGQQVTLRCSPISGHKSVSWYQQVLGQGPQFIFQYYEKEERGRGNFPDRFSARQFPNYSSELNVNALLLGDSALYLCASSKTGEETQYFGPGTRLLVL.

J is TRBJ2-7 and V is TRBV6-5; D is possibly TRBD1 (7 bases). Trimming took off 0 bases at V and 1 base at J, with 13 bases between the two ends. CDR3 length: 16 amino acids. Germline CDR1 reads MNHEY; CDR2 reads SVGAGI. For the CDR3, the DNA is TGTGCCAGCAGTTACTCTTCGACAGGGAGGTCCTACGAGCAGTACTTC. This sequence encodes CASSYSSTGRSYEQYF.

As regards this clone: Other nucleotide sequences from this sample produce the same CDR3. The CDR3 DNA reads as TGTGCTAGTGGTTTGGAGCCAGGGTACGAGCAGTACTTC. Residues: CASGLEPGYEQYF. The chain uses TRBV12-5 and TRBJ2-7; a weak D match, TRBD1 (5 bases). The CDR3 extends over 13 amino acids. Germline CDR1 LGHNT, CDR2 FRNRAP. Trimming removed 1 base from V and 4 bases from J, with 8 bases in between.

The rearrangement uses TRBV7-9 and TRBJ1-3, with 7 bases identical to TRBD1. CDR3 size: 15 residues. Losses at the gene ends were 6 bases for V and 0 bases for J; bases not matched to a gene: 5. Germline loops: CDR1 SEHNR, CDR2 FQNEAQ (reference sequence). CDR3 region: CASRQDRISGNTIYF. CDR3 DNA: TGTGCCAGCAGGCAGGACAGGATCTCTGGAAACACCATATATTTT.

The chain employs TRBV28 and TRBJ1-1, with unresolved D. This CDR3 is 14 amino acids long. The V gene lost 6 bases and the J gene lost 5 bases, with 16 bases spanning the gap. Germline V gives CDR1 MDHEN, CDR2 SYDVKM. CDR3 nucleotides: TGTGCCAGCAGGGTCGACGCCTCGGGGACTGAAGCTTTCTTT. Protein sequence: CASRVDASGTEAFF.

This chain connects TRBV14 to TRBJ1-1; D call uncertain. Per the germline V gene, CDR1 is SGHDN and CDR2 is FVKESK. CDR3 length: 14 residues. V was cut by 4 bases and J by 4 bases, with 13 bases left in between. The CDR3 region is CASSPTIRPTEAFF. For the CDR3, the DNA is TGTGCCAGCAGCCCCACGATCAGGCCCACTGAAGCTTTCTTT.

The chain carries TRBV15 and TRBJ2-7, with 7 bases lining up with TRBD1. The CDR3 has 17 amino acids. J lost 3 bases, V lost 4 bases, and 15 bases had no gene match. Germline values: CDR1 LNHNV, CDR2 YYDKDF (reference sequence). The CDR3, as DNA: TGTGCCACCAGCACTACTCTTGGACAGGCTGGGGTCTACGAGCAGTACTTC. This translates into CATSTTLGQAGVYEQYF.

V usage is TRBV28 and J usage is TRBJ2-1; D is possibly TRBD1 (5 bases). CDR3 length: 14 residues. V dropped 4 bases and J dropped 5 bases, with 12 bases sitting between them. CDR1 and CDR2 from the germline V gene are MDHEN and SYDVKM. The CDR3 region is CASSWYQGDNEQFF. The CDR3 region has the DNA TGTGCCAGCAGTTGGTACCAGGGCGACAATGAGCAGTTCTTC.

The J gene is TRBJ2-2, the V gene TRBV4-1; D perhaps matches TRBD1 (5 bases). Germline values: CDR1 MGHRA, CDR2 YSYEKL. CDR3 size: 19 residues. The V end was cut by 4 bases, the J end by 0 bases, with 21 bases between. The CDR3 nucleotides read TGCGCCAGCAGCCGAGGCTCCTGGACACGGAGTACGAACACCGGGGAGCTGTTTTTT. This sequence encodes CASSRGSWTRSTNTGELFF.

CDR3 loop: CASSASQAYEQYF. The CDR3 DNA reads as TGTGCCAGCAGTGCTAGTCAAGCCTACGAGCAGTACTTC. J is TRBJ2-7 and V is TRBV2; no reliable D call. Between the trimmed V and J ends, which lost 4 bases and 2 bases, there was a span of 9 bases. CDR1 and CDR2 (germline): SNHLY, FYNNEI. The CDR3 has 13 residues.

The genes are TRBV5-1 and TRBJ1-2; D remains ambiguous. CDR1 and CDR2 (germline): SGHRS, YFSETQ. V lost 4 bases, J lost 4 bases, and 29 bases lay in between. The CDR3 is 19 residues long. DNA of the CDR3: TGCGCCAGCAGCCCGGGGTCGGTAGGGAACTCCCGTGGGTTCTATGGCTACACCTTC. This translates into CASSPGSVGNSRGFYGYTF. Full variable domain (outside the CDR3, taken from reference TRBV5-1 and TRBJ1-2): KAGVTQTPRYLIKTRGQQVTLSCSPISGHRSVSWYQQTPGQGLQFLFEYFSETQRNKGNFPGRFSGRQFSNSRSEMNVSTLELGDSALYLCASSPGSVGNSRGFYGYTFGSGTRLTVV.

This clone was recorded a few times. The chain combines TRBV5-4 with TRBJ2-3, with 11 positions matching TRBD2. Per the germline V gene, CDR1 is SGHNT and CDR2 is YYREEE (reference sequence). Trimming at V came to 4 bases and at J to 3 bases, leaving 4 bases not matched to a gene. The CDR3 covers 15 residues. The CDR3 nucleotides are TGTGCCAGCAGCCCCGGGACTAGCGGAACAGATACGCAGTATTTT. Translated, it gives CASSPGTSGTDTQYF.

The table lists this clone with a count of one. The rearrangement links TRBV5-1 to TRBJ2-1; no clear D gene. Trimming left V 0 bases short and J 6 bases short, with 7 bases between. Germline loops: CDR1 SGHRS, CDR2 YFSETQ. The CDR3 spans 13 residues. In DNA form, the CDR3 reads TGCGCCAGCAGCTTGGATTTCTTCAATGAGCAGTTCTTC. Residues: CASSLDFFNEQFF.

The chain links TRBV27 to TRBJ2-5; a possible D gene is TRBD2 (5 bases). The ends were cut back, 5 bases at V and 2 bases at J, with 18 bases in the middle. This CDR3 spans 16 amino acids. CDR1 and CDR2 from the germline V gene are MNHEY and SMNVEV (reference sequence). The CDR3, as DNA: TGTGCCAGCAGTCCCGGAACTAGGACGAAACAAGAGACCCAGTACTTC. This codes for CASSPGTRTKQETQYF.

The rearrangement joins TRBV7-8 to TRBJ1-4, with TRBD1 matching over 8 bases. The CDR3 is 15 residues long. Unmatched junction bases numbered 8, after V lost 4 bases and J lost 7 bases. Looked up from germline, CDR1 is SGHVS and CDR2 is FQNEAQ. CDR3 amino acids: CASSSRQGIGEKLFF. The CDR3 DNA follows: TGTGCCAGCAGCTCCCGACAGGGGATCGGTGAAAAACTGTTTTTT.

The gene calls are TRBV5-4 and TRBJ2-1; TRBD2 aligns across 15 bases. Trimming removed 1 base from V and 0 bases from J; junction bases left unmatched: 5. Germline V gene lookup returns CDR1 SGHNT and CDR2 YYREEE (reference sequence). The CDR3 loop spans 19 amino acids. CDR3 sequence (DNA): TGTGCCAGCAGCTTGTTGGGACTAGCGGGAGGTAGCTCCTACAATGAGCAGTTCTTC. Amino acid sequence: CASSLLGLAGGSSYNEQFF.

This rearrangement joins TRBV9 to TRBJ1-2; D is unresolved. This CDR3 spans 13 amino acids. The V and J ends lost 0 bases and 7 bases respectively, with 10 bases between them. Looked up from germline, CDR1 is SGDLS and CDR2 is YYNGEE. The CDR3 is CASSVGVAVGYTF. DNA of the CDR3: TGTGCCAGCAGCGTAGGCGTTGCTGTTGGCTACACCTTC.

The sample holds one count of this clone. This chain links TRBV5-8 with TRBJ1-2, with D unresolved. The CDR3 has 15 amino acids. V was trimmed by 4 bases and J by 3 bases, leaving 16 bases between them. The V gene's germline CDR1 is SGHTS and CDR2 YDEGEE. CDR3 sequence reads: CASSQETIPYYGYTF. CDR3 bases: TGTGCCAGCAGCCAAGAGACTATTCCGTACTATGGCTACACCTTC.

This clone was found a few times. J is TRBJ1-1 and V is TRBV7-2; TRBD1 might be the D (5 bases). Trimming cost V 1 base and J 1 base, with 10 bases left between them. This CDR3 contains 15 residues. CDR1 and CDR2 (germline): SGHTA, FQGNSA. The CDR3 DNA is TGTGCCAGCAGCTTAGAGGGCGGACAGAACACTGAAGCTTTCTTT. Translating gives CASSLEGGQNTEAFF. The variable domain in full, completed from reference TRBV7-2 and TRBJ1-1, reads GAGVSQSPSNKVTEKGKDVELRCDPISGHTALYWYRQSLGQGLEFLIYFQGNSAPDKSGLPSDRFSAERTGGSVSTLTIQRTQQEDSAVYLCASSLEGGQNTEAFFGQGTRLTVV.

The chain combines TRBV28 with TRBJ1-5, with no clear D. CDR1 and CDR2 from the germline V gene are MDHEN and SYDVKM. Trimming took off 3 bases at V and 5 bases at J, with 8 bases between the two ends. The CDR3 has 13 amino acids. DNA for the CDR3: TGTGCCAGCAGTTTCCCGGGAGATCAGCCCCAGCATTTT. Translating gives CASSFPGDQPQHF.

V gene TRBV10-2 combines with J gene TRBJ2-1, with D uncertain. The V end was cut by 4 bases, the J end by 4 bases, with 17 bases between. The germline V gene has CDR1 WSHSY and CDR2 SAAADI. This CDR3 is built from 16 residues. The CDR3 protein is CASSVSGRIKYNEQFF. The CDR3, as DNA: TGCGCCAGCAGTGTAAGTGGCCGAATAAAGTACAATGAGCAGTTCTTC.

This clone showed up just a few times. The chain combines TRBV15 with TRBJ1-5; D gene ambiguous. The CDR3 is 13 amino acids. Trimming stripped 0 bases from V and 6 bases from J, with 6 bases between. Germline assignment: CDR1 LNHNV and CDR2 YYDKDF (reference sequence). CDR3 residues: CATSRDMSQPQHF. The CDR3, as DNA: TGTGCCACCAGCAGAGATATGAGTCAGCCCCAGCATTTT. The full variable domain, completed using reference TRBV15 and TRBJ1-5, is DAMVIQNPRYQVTQFGKPVTLSCSQTLNHNVMYWYQQKSSQAPKLLFHYYDKDFNNEADTPDNFQSRRPNTSFCFLDIRSPGLGDTAMYLCATSRDMSQPQHFGDGTRLSIL.